This section outlines one T cell receptor (beta chain) sequence together with its context. Assay used: immunoSEQ multiplex PCR; TCRdb lists only in-frame clones, some missing. The sample has some 100,000 clones, 92% seen once. After removal of 5 bases from V and 8 bases from J, the junction contained 7 bases not matched to a gene. The germline V gene has CDR1 SGHTA and CDR2 FQGNSA. The CDR3 sequence is 13 residues long. The record originates from a study of Tregs in tolerant kidney transplant recipients. This sequence was found in a human donor in good health. The V and J genes are TRBV7-2 and TRBJ1-2; TRBD1 matches 8 bases. Sequenced sample: CD4+ T cells from blood. CDR3 loop: CASSLDRDRGYTF. In DNA, the CDR3 is TGTGCCAGCAGCCTGGACAGGGATAGGGGCTACACCTTC.